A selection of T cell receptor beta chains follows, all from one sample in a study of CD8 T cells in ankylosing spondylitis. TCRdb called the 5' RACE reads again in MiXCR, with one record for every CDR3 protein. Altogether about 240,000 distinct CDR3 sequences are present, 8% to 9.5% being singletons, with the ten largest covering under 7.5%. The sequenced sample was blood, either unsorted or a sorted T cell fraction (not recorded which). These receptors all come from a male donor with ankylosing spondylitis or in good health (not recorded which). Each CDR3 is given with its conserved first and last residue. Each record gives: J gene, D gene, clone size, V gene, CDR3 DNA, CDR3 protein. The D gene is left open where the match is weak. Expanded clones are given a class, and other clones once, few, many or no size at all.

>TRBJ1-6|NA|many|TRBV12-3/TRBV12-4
TGTGCCAGCAGACTTAGAGCTTCACCCCTCCACTTT
CASRLRASPLHF
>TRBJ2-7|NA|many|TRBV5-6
TGTGCCAGCAGCTTGGCCGGGACAACCGAGCAGTACTTC
CASSLAGTTEQYF
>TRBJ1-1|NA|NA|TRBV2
TGTGCCAGCAGTTACACGGACTTCAACACTGAAGCTTTCTTT
CASSYTDFNTEAFF
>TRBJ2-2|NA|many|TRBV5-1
TGCGCCAGCAGCTTGGCCGTGGGGCAAACCGGGGAGCTGTTTTTT
CASSLAVGQTGELFF
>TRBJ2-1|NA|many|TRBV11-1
TGTGCCAGCAGCTTAGATGACCTAGGCGGGGTCTCCTACAATGAGCAGTTCTTC
CASSLDDLGGVSYNEQFF
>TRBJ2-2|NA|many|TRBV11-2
TGTGCCAGCAGCTATAGTAACACCGGGGAGCTGTTTTTT
CASSYSNTGELFF
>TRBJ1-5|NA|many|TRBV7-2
TGTGCCAGCAGCTTAGCTCTGAATCAGCCCCAGCATTTT
CASSLALNQPQHF
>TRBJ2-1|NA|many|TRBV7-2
TGTGCCAGCAGCTTAGAGCAGGGTGGTGAGCAGTTCTTC
CASSLEQGGEQFF
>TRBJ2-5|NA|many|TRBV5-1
TGCGCCAGCAGCTTGGTACCGGTGGAGACCCAGTACTTC
CASSLVPVETQYF
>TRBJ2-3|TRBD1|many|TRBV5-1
TGCGCCAGCAGTTCAGACGGGACAGACGTGGCAGATACGCAGTATTTT
CASSSDGTDVADTQYF
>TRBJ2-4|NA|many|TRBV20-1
TGCAGTGCTAGAGTTCCGGCCAAAAACATTCAGTACTTC
CSARVPAKNIQYF
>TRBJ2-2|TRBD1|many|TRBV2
TGTGCCACCAAGGACAGGGCGGGAGGGGAGCTGTTTTTT
CATKDRAGGELFF
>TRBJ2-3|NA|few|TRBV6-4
TGTGCCAGCAGTGAGAGTACTAGAAGCCCAGATACGCAGTATTTT
CASSESTRSPDTQYF
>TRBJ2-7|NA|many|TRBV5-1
TGCGCCAGCAGCTTGGATGGGGGACGGGCATACGAGCAGTACTTC
CASSLDGGRAYEQYF
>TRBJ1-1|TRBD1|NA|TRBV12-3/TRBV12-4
TGTGCCAGCAGTGGAGGGACAGGATGGGCTGAAGCTTTCTTT
CASSGGTGWAEAFF
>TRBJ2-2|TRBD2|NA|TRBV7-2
TGTGCCAGCAGCTTCAAATGGCGGGAGACGAACACCGGGGAGCTGTTTTTT
CASSFKWRETNTGELFF
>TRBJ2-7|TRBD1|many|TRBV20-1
TGCAGTGCTAGAGGGACAGGCGTGTCGGAAGAGCAGTACTTC
CSARGTGVSEEQYF
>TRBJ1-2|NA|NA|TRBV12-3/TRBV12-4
TGTGCCAGCAGTTTCGTGTCTTCAAGCTATGGCTACACCTTC
CASSFVSSSYGYTF
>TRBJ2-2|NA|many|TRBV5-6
TGTGCCAGCAGCCCTCCGTCCGGGGAGCTGTTTTTT
CASSPPSGELFF
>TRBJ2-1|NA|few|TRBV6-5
TGTGCCAGCAGTTACTCAGGGGGACCGAATGAGCAGTTCTTC
CASSYSGGPNEQFF
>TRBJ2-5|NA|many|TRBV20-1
TGCAGTGCTAGATCCCTGTCCTCCTATATTTCGGAGACCCAGTACTTC
CSARSLSSYISETQYF
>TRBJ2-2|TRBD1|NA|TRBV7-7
TGTGCTAGCAGCTTAGGGGCAGGGGGCTCCACCGGGGAGCTGTTTTTT
CASSLGAGGSTGELFF
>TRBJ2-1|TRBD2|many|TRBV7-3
TGTGCCAGCAGCTTAACTGGGGCTAGCGGCCAGTTCTTC
CASSLTGASGQFF
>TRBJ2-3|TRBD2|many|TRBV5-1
TGCGCCAGCAGCATGGGACTAGCGGCCGACACAGATACGCAGTATTTT
CASSMGLAADTDTQYF
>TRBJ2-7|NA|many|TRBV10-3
TGTGCCAGCGCAGAGAGCTCCTACGAGCAGTACTTC
CASAESSYEQYF
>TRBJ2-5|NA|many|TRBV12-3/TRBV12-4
TGTGCCAGCAGTCCCAGTGGGCCCAGGGAGACCCAGTACTTC
CASSPSGPRETQYF
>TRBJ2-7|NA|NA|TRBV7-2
TGTGCCAGCAGCTTAGCTGGCAGGGACTACGAGCAGTACTTC
CASSLAGRDYEQYF
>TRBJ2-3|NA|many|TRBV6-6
TGTGCCAGCAGTAACGACGGCACAGATACGCAGTATTTT
CASSNDGTDTQYF
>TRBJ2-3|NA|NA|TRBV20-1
TGCAGTGCTAGAGCTTTAGCGGAGAACACAGATACGCAGTATTTT
CSARALAENTDTQYF
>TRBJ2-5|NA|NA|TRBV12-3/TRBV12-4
TGTGCCAGCAGCCCTATCGGGGCCCCCTCCTTGGAGACCCAGTACTTC
CASSPIGAPSLETQYF
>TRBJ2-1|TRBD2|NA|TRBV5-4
TGTGCCAGCAGCTCTAGCGGGAATCGCCACAATGAGCAGTTCTTC
CASSSSGNRHNEQFF
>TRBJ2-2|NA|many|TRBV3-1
TGTGCCAGCAGCCAAGTAATAGAGCGTCACACCGGGGAGCTGTTTTTT
CASSQVIERHTGELFF
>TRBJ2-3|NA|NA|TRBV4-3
TGCGCCAGCAGCCAGGTATGGGTCGGAACGACAGATACGCAGTATTTT
CASSQVWVGTTDTQYF
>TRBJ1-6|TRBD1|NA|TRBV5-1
TGCGCCAGCAGCCGTCAAACGGACAGGGCCAATTCACCCCTCCACTTT
CASSRQTDRANSPLHF
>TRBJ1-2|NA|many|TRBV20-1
TGCAGTGCCCCCCGGGGGGAGGACTATGGCTACACCTTC
CSAPRGEDYGYTF
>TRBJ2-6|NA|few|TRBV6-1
TGTGCCAGCTTATTACCTGGGGCCAACGTCCTGACTTTC
CASLLPGANVLTF
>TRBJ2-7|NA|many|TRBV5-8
TGTGCCAGCTATTTGGGCGAGCAGTACTTC
CASYLGEQYF
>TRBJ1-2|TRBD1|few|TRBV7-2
TGTGCCAGCAGCCACGGACAGGAGGGGGTACACTATGGCTACACCTTC
CASSHGQEGVHYGYTF
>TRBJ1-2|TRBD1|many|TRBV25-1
TGTGCCAGCAGTGAAAGACAGGGCTATGGCTACACCTTC
CASSERQGYGYTF
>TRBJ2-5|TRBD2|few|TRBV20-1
TGCAGTGCTTTCCTAGCGGGAACCGAAGAGACCCAGTACTTC
CSAFLAGTEETQYF
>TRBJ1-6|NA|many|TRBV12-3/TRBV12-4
TGTGCCAGCACTATCGGGGGTACCTATAATTCACCCCTCCACTTT
CASTIGGTYNSPLHF
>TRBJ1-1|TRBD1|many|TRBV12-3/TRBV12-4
TGTGCCAGCAGTTCACAGGGGGCGCGGGGCACTGAAGCTTTCTTT
CASSSQGARGTEAFF
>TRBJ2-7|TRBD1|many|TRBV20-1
TGCAGTGCTAGCAGGACAGGGGGATACGAGCAGTACTTC
CSASRTGGYEQYF
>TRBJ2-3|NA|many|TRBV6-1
TGTGCCAGCAGCCTTCTGGCCAGGGATACGCAGTATTTT
CASSLLARDTQYF
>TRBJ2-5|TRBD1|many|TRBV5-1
TGCGCCAGCAGCTTGGACTCCAGGGGGCGAGAGACCCAGTACTTC
CASSLDSRGRETQYF